Presented here are 9 T cell receptor beta chains from one specimen sequenced in a study of persistence of HIV-infected CD4 T cells. The immunoSEQ assay was version 4, run in survey mode. Profiled with immunoSEQ multiplex PCR; TCRdb holds only in-frame clones, not every one. This sample has about 36,000 clones; approximately 81% occur once, and the top ten carry 5.4%. Their antigens remain unidentified. Overlapping HIV-1 Gag 15-mer peptides at about 1 ug per peptide per mL were used. Sorted nonresponding memory CD4+ T cells were CD40L-negative, CD69-negative, CD45RO-high. This material consisted of cultured CD4+ T cells from PBMCs, taken from a patient who received antiretroviral therapy. The receptors were gathered from an adult with HIV. The donor label of this sample is uncertain.

The chain couples TRBV6-5 to TRBJ2-2; D may correspond to TRBD1 or TRBD2 (6 bases each). The germline CDR1 and CDR2 sequences are MNHEY and SVGAGI. Trimming removed 10 bases at V and 1 base at J, with 16 bases between. The CDR3 extends over 15 amino acids. This CDR3 is CATSGAIMNTGELFF. In DNA, the CDR3 is TGTGCCACCTCGGGGGCTATCATGAACACCGGGGAGCTGTTTTTT.

The J gene is TRBJ2-1, the V gene TRBV16; weak D call: TRBD2 (6 bases). Deletions cut 0 bases from V and 12 bases from J, with 12 bases between. The CDR3 is 13 amino acids. The V gene's germline CDR1 is KGHSY and CDR2 FQNENV. The DNA for the CDR3 is TGTGCCAGCAGCCAATCCCTTCGCGGGGCGCAGTTCTTC. Translation: CASSQSLRGAQFF.

V is TRBV5-8 and J is TRBJ1-5; 8 positions match TRBD1. The CDR3 contains 17 residues. The germline V gene has CDR1 SGHTS and CDR2 YDEGEE. V lost 2 bases to trimming and J lost 1 base; unmatched junction nucleotides: 8. The CDR3 DNA is TGTGCCAGCAGCTTCGACAGGGGCGGGGTGAGCAATCAGCCCCAGCATTTT. It specifies CASSFDRGGVSNQPQHF.

This clone was counted a single time. The V gene is TRBV5-1, the J gene TRBJ2-6; no clear D gene. With 0 bases removed from V and 0 bases from J, the gap between germline ends came to 4 bases. The CDR3 is made up of 15 amino acids. Per germline, CDR1 SGHRS and CDR2 YFSETQ. CDR3 in amino acids: CASSLDSSGANVLTF. The CDR3 DNA is TGCGCCAGCAGCTTGGACAGCTCTGGGGCCAACGTCCTGACTTTC.

This clone showed up just once. Its ends do not fully match the called genes, so a read error is possible. At the DNA level, this CDR3 is encoded by other sequences in the same sample as well. This chain links TRBV5-1 with TRBJ1-2, with 10 positions matching TRBD1. CDR3 length: 16 amino acids. Germline CDR1 reads SGHRS; CDR2 reads YFSETQ. This CDR3 reads CASSLVTGGSNYGYTF. CDR3 nucleotide sequence: TGCGCCAGCAGCTTAGTGACAGGGGGCAGTAACTATGGCTACACCTTT.

V and J are TRBV6-6 and TRBJ2-3; TRBD2 might be the D (5 bases). CDR1 MNHNY and CDR2 SVGAGI come from the germline V gene (reference sequence). This CDR3 has 15 residues. V lost 2 bases, J lost 1 base, and 10 bases lay in between. The CDR3 nucleotides are TGTGCCAGCAGTTACGGTCAGGAGGGCACAGATACGCAGTATTTT. Its translation is CASSYGQEGTDTQYF.

V usage is TRBV25-1 and J usage is TRBJ1-2; D is ambiguous. CDR1 is MGHDK and CDR2 is SYGVNS in the germline V gene. Deletions cut 4 bases from V and 4 bases from J, with 7 bases between. The CDR3 loop spans 12 amino acids. This CDR3 reads CASSATGYGYTF. The CDR3 coding sequence is TGTGCCAGCAGTGCTACTGGCTATGGCTACACCTTC.

The V gene is TRBV11-3, the J gene TRBJ2-2; D unclear. CDR1 and CDR2 from the germline V gene are SGHNT and YENEEA. This CDR3 spans 16 amino acids. Trimming left V 1 base short and J 0 bases short, with 9 bases between. The CDR3, as DNA: TGTGCCAGCAGCTTAGGTGGGCTTACGAACACCGGGGAGCTGTTTTTT. Its protein product is CASSLGGLTNTGELFF.

Written as DNA, the CDR3 is TGTGCCAGCAGCTTAGAGGGGGGTCAGCCCCAGCATTTT. Encoded protein: CASSLEGGQPQHF. The V gene is TRBV7-8, the J gene TRBJ1-5, with D maybe TRBD1 (6 bases). V gave up 1 base and J gave up 6 bases, with 7 bases separating them. The germline gives CDR1 SGHVS, CDR2 FQNEAQ. The CDR3 length is 13 residues.